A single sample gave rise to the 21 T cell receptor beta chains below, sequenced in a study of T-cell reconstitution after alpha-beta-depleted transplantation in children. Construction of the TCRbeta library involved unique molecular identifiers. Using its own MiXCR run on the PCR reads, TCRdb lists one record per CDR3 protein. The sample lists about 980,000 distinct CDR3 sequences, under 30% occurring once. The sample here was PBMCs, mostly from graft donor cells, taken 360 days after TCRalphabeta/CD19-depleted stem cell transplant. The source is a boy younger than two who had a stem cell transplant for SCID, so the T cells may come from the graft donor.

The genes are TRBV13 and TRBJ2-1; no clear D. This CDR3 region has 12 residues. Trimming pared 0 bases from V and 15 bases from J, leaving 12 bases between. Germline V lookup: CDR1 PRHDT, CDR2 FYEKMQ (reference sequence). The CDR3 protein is CASSLGSGIPFF. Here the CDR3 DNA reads TGTGCCAGCAGCTTAGGGTCAGGAATCCCGTTCTTC.

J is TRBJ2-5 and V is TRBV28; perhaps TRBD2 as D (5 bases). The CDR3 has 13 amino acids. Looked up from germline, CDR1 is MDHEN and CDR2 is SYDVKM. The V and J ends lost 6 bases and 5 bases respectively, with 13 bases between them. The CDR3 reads CASSPLGYETQYF. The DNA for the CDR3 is TGTGCCAGCAGCCCACTAGGGTACGAGACCCAGTACTTC. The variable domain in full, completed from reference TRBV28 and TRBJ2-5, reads DVKVTQSSRYLVKRTGEKVFLECVQDMDHENMFWYRQDPGLGLRLIYFSYDVKMKEKGDIPEGYSVSREKKERFSLILESASTNQTSMYLCASSPLGYETQYFGPGTRLLVL.

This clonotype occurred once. The CDR3 nucleotides are TGTGCCAGCAGACCTAGCCCCCCCACCGGGGAGCTGTTTTTT. Protein product: CASRPSPPTGELFF. The genes are TRBV7-9 and TRBJ2-2, with D possibly TRBD2 on 5 matching bases. Germline lookup yields CDR1 SEHNR and CDR2 FQNEAQ (reference sequence). The CDR3 covers 14 residues. V was trimmed by 6 bases and J by 4 bases, leaving 12 bases between them.

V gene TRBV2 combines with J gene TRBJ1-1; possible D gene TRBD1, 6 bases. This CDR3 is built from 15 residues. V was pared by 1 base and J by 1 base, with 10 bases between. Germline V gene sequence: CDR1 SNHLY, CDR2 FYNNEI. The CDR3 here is CASSEVQGTNTEAFF. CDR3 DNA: TGTGCCAGCAGTGAAGTGCAGGGGACGAACACTGAAGCTTTCTTT.

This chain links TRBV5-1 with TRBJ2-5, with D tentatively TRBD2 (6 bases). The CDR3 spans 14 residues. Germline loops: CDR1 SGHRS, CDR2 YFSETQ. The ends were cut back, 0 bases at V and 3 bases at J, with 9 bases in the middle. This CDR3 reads CASSLVAAKETQYF. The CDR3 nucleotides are TGCGCCAGCAGCTTGGTAGCGGCTAAAGAGACCCAGTACTTC.

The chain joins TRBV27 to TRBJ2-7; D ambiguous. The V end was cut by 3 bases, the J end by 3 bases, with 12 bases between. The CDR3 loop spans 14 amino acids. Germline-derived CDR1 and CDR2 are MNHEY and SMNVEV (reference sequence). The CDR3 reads CASSLRQPGYEQYF. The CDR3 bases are TGTGCCAGCAGTTTGAGGCAGCCTGGCTACGAGCAGTACTTC.

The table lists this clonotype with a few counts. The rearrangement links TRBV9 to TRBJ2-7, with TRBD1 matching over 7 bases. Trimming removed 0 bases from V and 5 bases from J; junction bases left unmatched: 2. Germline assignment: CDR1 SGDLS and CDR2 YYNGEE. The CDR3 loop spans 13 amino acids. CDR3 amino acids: CASSVADRDEQYF. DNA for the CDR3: TGTGCCAGCAGCGTAGCCGACAGGGACGAGCAGTACTTC.

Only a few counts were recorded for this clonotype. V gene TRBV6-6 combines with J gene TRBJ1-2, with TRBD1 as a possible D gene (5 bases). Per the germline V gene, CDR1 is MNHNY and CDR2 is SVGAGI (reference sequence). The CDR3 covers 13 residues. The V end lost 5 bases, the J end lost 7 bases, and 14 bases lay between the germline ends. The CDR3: CASSPGTGGGYTF. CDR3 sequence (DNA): TGTGCCAGCAGTCCCGGGACGGGGGGTGGCTACACCTTC.

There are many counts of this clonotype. The CDR3 region has the DNA TGCAGCGTTATCAGGGGAGTCCCAGATACGCAGTATTTT. This sequence encodes CSVIRGVPDTQYF. The V and J genes are TRBV29-1 and TRBJ2-3, with D tentatively TRBD1 (6 bases). V was trimmed by 5 bases and J by 4 bases, leaving 13 bases between them. The CDR3 has 13 amino acids. The germline V gene encodes CDR1 SQVTM and CDR2 ANQGSEA.

CDR3 sequence (DNA): TGTGCCAGCAAATGGAAACCTGTCGGGTATCCCTACAATGAGCAGTTCTTC. This sequence encodes CASKWKPVGYPYNEQFF. This chain links TRBV2 with TRBJ2-1; no reliable D call. CDR1 and CDR2 from the germline V gene are SNHLY and FYNNEI. V dropped 7 bases and J dropped 2 bases, with 21 bases sitting between them. The CDR3 contains 17 residues.

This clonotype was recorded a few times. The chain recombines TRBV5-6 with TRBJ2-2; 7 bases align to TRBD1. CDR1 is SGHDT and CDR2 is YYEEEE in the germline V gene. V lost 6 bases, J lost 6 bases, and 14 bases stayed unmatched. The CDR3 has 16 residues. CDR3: CASKTRGLVASGELFF. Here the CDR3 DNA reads TGTGCCAGCAAGACCAGGGGGTTAGTTGCCTCCGGGGAGCTGTTTTTT.

The CDR3 DNA is TGTGCCAGCAGTTCGCTCCTCCCTAGGAACACCGGGGAGCTGTTTTTT. As protein: CASSSLLPRNTGELFF. J is TRBJ2-2 and V is TRBV27; D is uncertain. The germline V and J ends were trimmed by 4 bases and 1 base, with 13 bases remaining between them. Per the germline V gene, CDR1 is MNHEY and CDR2 is SMNVEV (reference sequence). The CDR3 loop spans 16 amino acids.

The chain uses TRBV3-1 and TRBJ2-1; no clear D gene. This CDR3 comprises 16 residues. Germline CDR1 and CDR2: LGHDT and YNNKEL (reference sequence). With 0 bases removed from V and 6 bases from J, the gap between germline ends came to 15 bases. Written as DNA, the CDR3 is TGTGCCAGCAGCCAAGATAAGGTCTTCTCTTCCAATGAGCAGTTCTTC. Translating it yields CASSQDKVFSSNEQFF.

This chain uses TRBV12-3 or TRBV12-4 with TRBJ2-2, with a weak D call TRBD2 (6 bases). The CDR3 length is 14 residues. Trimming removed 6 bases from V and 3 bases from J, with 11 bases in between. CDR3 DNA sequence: TGTGCCAGCAGGCGGGACCGAGACACCGGGGAGCTGTTTTTT. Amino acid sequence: CASRRDRDTGELFF.

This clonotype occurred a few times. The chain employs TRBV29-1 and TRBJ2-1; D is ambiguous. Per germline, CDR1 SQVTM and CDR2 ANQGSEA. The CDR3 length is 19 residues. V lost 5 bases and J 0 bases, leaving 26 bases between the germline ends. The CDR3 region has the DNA TGCAGCGTTCCCCTCCTAAAGTCTAGTCTAATGAGCTCCTACAATGAGCAGTTCTTC. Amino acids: CSVPLLKSSLMSSYNEQFF.

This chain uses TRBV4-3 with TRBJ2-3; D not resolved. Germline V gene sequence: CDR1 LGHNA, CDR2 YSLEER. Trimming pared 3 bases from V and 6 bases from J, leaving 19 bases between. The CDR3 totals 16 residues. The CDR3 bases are TGCGCCAGCAGCCAGAGGATGGACGACCTTTACGATACGCAGTATTTT. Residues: CASSQRMDDLYDTQYF.

DNA for the CDR3: TGTGCCAGCAGCCAAGACCGATGGGTGTACAATGAGCAGTTCTTC. It is translated as CASSQDRWVYNEQFF. The chain employs TRBV4-2 and TRBJ2-1; unclear D gene. V was trimmed by 0 bases and J by 4 bases, leaving 10 bases between them. The CDR3 is 15 amino acids. Germline CDR1 reads LGHNA; CDR2 reads YNFKEQ.

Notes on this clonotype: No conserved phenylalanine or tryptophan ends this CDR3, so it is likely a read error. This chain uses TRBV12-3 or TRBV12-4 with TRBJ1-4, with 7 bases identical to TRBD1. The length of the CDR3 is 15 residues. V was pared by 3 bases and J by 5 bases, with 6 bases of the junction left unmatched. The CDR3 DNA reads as TGTGCCAGCAGTTTTTTGGGGACAGTGAATGAAAAACTGTTTTCT. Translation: CASSFLGTVNEKLFS.

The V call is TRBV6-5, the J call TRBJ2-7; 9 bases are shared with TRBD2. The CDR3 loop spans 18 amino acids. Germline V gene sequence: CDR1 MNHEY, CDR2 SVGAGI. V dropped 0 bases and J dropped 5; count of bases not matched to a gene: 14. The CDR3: CASSYSLSGLAGIHEQYF. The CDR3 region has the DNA TGTGCCAGCAGTTACTCTCTGTCGGGGCTAGCGGGGATTCACGAGCAGTACTTC.

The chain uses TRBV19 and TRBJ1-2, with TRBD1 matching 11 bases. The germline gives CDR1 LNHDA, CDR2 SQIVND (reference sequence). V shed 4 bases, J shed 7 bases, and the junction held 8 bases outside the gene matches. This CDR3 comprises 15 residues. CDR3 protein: CASSTWTGGLSGYTF. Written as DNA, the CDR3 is TGTGCCAGTAGTACCTGGACAGGGGGCCTGAGTGGCTACACCTTC.

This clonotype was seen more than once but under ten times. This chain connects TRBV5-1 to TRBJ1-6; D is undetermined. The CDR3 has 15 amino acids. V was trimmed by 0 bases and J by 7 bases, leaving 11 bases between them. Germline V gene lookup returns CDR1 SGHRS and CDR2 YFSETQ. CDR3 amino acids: CASSLGIGRNSPLHF. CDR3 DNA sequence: TGCGCCAGCAGCTTGGGAATCGGTAGAAATTCACCCCTCCACTTT.